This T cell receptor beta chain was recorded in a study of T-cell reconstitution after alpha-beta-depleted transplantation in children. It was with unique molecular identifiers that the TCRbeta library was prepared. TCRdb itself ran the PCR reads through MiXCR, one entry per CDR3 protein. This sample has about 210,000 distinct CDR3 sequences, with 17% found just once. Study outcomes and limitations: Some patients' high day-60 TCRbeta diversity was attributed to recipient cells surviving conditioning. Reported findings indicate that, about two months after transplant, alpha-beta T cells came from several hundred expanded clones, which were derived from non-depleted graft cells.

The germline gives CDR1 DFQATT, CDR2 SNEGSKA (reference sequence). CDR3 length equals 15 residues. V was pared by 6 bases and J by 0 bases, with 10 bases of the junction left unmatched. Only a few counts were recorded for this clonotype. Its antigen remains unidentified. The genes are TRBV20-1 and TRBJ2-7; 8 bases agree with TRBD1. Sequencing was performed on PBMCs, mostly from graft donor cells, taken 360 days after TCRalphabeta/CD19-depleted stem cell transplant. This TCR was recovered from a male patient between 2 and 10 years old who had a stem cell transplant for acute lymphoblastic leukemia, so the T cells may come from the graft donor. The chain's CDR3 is CSASGQGGGSYEQYF. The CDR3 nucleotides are TGCAGTGCCTCCGGACAGGGAGGCGGCTCCTACGAGCAGTACTTC.